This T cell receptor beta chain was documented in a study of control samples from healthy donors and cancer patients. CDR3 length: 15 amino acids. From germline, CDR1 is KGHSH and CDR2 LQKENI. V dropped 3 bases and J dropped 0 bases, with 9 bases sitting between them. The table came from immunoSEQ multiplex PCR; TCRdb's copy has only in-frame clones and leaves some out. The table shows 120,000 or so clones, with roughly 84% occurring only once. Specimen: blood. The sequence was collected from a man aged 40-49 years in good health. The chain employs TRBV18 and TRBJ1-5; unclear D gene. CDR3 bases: TGTGCCAGCTCACCGAGGGAACATAGCAATCAGCCCCAGCATTTT. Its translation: CASSPREHSNQPQHF.